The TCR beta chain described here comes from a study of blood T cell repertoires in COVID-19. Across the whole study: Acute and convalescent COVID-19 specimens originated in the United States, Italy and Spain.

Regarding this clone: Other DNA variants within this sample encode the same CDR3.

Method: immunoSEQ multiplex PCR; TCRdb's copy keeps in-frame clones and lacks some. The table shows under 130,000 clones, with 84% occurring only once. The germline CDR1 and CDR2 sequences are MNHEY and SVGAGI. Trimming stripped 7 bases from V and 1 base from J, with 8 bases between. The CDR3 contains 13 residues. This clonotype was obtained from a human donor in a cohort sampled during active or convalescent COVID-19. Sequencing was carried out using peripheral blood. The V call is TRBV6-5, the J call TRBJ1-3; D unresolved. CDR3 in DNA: TGTGCCAGCACGAGAGGGTCTGGAAACACCATATATTTT. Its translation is CASTRGSGNTIYF.